The subject of this entry is one TCR beta chain. These data come from a study of blood T cells in healthy people across ages. The study recruited healthy Caucasian donors from Russia who were aged about 6 to 90. The CDR3 length is 16 residues. CDR1 and CDR2 (germline): DFQATT, SNEGSKA (reference sequence). Trimming took 0 bases from V and 3 from J; bases not matched to a gene: 8. Alongside a J-beta primer mix, a sample-barcoded 5' primer served in a second PCR lasting about 7 to 11 cycles. TCRdb reanalysed the 5' RACE reads using MiXCR and keeps one entry per CDR3 protein. There are approximately 670,000 distinct CDR3 sequences in the sample; roughly 43% occur only once, and 25% to 35% lies in the top ten.

The receptor comes from an elderly man in good health. The chain couples TRBV20-1 to TRBJ2-4, with TRBD1 identical over 7 bases. The sequenced material came from blood. The CDR3 region is CSARDSQGEYKNIQYF. The CDR3 DNA reads as TGCAGTGCTAGAGATAGCCAGGGGGAGTACAAAAACATTCAGTACTTC.